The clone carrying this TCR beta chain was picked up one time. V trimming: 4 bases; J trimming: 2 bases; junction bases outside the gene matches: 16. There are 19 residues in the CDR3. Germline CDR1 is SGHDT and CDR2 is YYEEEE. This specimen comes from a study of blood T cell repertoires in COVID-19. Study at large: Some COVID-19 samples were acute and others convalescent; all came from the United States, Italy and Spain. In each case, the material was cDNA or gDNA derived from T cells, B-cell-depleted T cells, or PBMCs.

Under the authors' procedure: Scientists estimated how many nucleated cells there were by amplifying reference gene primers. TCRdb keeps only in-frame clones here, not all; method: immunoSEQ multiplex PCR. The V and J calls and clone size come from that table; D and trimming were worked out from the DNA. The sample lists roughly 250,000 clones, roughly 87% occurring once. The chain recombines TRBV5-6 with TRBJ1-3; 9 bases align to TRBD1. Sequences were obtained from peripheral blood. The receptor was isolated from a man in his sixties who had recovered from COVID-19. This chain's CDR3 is CASSMPGQGLFSPGNTIYF. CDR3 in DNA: TGTGCCAGCAGCATGCCGGGACAGGGACTATTTTCCCCTGGAAACACCATATATTTT.